This T cell receptor (beta chain) was obtained from a study of T-cell memory formation after mild COVID-19. Study at large: Largely, the TCR clusters proved donor specific. Whole-study results and caveats: Clones shrinking between day 15 and 85 showed a balanced CD4/CD8 split, and those that grew later tilted toward CD4+. The main location of contracting CD4+ clones was CM and EM, and that of contracting CD8+ clones was EMRA.

Germline V gene data show CDR1 as DFQATT and CDR2 as SNEGSKA (reference sequence). Trimming removed 0 bases at V and 7 bases at J, with 13 bases between. This CDR3 spans 14 amino acids. In this sample, this clonotype turned up a few times. As yet, its antigen is unknown. The authors produced TCR alpha and TCR beta cDNA libraries with sample barcodes and UMIs by 5'RACE using constant-segment primers. TCRdb called the 5' RACE reads again in MiXCR, with one record for every CDR3 protein. The table lists around 82,000 distinct CDR3 sequences, over 10% of them singletons. Source material: PBMCs or a T cell subset sorted from them (not recorded which). The genes are TRBV20-1 and TRBJ2-1, with a tentative D call TRBD2 (5 bases). This clonotype was sampled from a man aged 18 to 29 who had mild COVID-19 (a few samples of this study predate the infection). Cell type and time point are not known. CDR3 in amino acids: CSARDLGSGNEQFF. The CDR3 coding sequence is TGCAGTGCTAGAGATCTGGGGTCGGGGAATGAGCAGTTCTTC.